This entry lists 25 T cell receptor beta chains sequenced from one sample in a study of monozygotic twins with inflammatory bowel disease. Each CDR3 protein gets one entry in TCRdb, which reprocessed the 5' RACE reads and gives no DNA. This sample lists approximately 340,000 distinct CDR3 sequences; its ten largest clones have 2% to 2.5%. The sequenced material came from blood. These receptors originate from a human donor with ulcerative colitis or Crohn's disease, or a healthy co-twin of an affected twin (not recorded which).

This chain joins TRBV7-2 and TRBJ1-5; TCRdb gives TRBD1 as the D gene, but with no DNA this cannot be confirmed. This CDR3 region has 14 residues. CDR1 and CDR2 (germline): SGHTA, FQGNSA. CDR3 region: CASSLQGTGQPQHF.

The chain is built from TRBV3-1 and TRBJ2-7. The CDR3 is 16 amino acids. Per germline, CDR1 LGHDT and CDR2 YNNKEL (reference sequence). This CDR3 is CASSQVVVGLAYEQYF.

The chain combines TRBV12-3 or TRBV12-4 with TRBJ2-1; as DNA is missing, the TRBD1 call by TCRdb cannot be tested. The length of the CDR3 is 15 residues. CDR3: CASKNLDEGYNEQFF.

This chain joins TRBV27 and TRBJ2-3. The CDR3 sequence is 14 residues long. CDR1 is MNHEY, CDR2 SMNVEV, per germline (reference sequence). CDR3 loop: CASSFLWLADTQYF.

The chain uses TRBV12-3 or TRBV12-4 and TRBJ2-5; absent DNA, TCRdb's TRBD1 call cannot be checked. The CDR3 has 13 amino acids. The CDR3 here is CASSLDGGETQYF.

The J gene is TRBJ2-3, the V gene TRBV20-1; checking the TCRdb D call of TRBD2 is not possible without DNA. The CDR3 consists of 17 residues. CDR1 is DFQATT, CDR2 SNEGSKA, per germline (reference sequence). This chain's CDR3 is CSARIAGGLHRADTQYF.

V gene TRBV10-3 combines with J gene TRBJ1-1. The germline V gene has CDR1 ENHRY and CDR2 SYGVKD. This CDR3 has 13 amino acids. CDR3 sequence reads: CAISLTGSAEAFF.

The V and J genes are TRBV7-2 and TRBJ2-2; TCRdb picks TRBD1, but there is no DNA to check that call. The CDR3 contains 16 residues. Germline V gene lookup returns CDR1 SGHTA and CDR2 FQGNSA. CDR3 sequence reads: CASSGTGPRGTGELFF.

The chain recombines TRBV29-1 with TRBJ2-1; TCRdb reports TRBD2, a call that lacks DNA to check it against. Germline CDR1 is SQVTM and CDR2 is ANQGSEA. The CDR3 consists of 16 residues. CDR3 protein: CSVEGEAGSSYNEQFF.

The J gene is TRBJ2-7, the V gene TRBV7-2; the D gene TCRdb calls, TRBD2, cannot be checked with no DNA. This CDR3 is built from 15 residues. CDR1 and CDR2 from the germline V gene are SGHTA and FQGNSA. The CDR3 region is CASSAGRASSYEQYF.

The chain is built from TRBV29-1 and TRBJ1-5; there is no DNA to check the TCRdb D call of TRBD1. CDR3 length: 13 amino acids. Germline V gene lookup returns CDR1 SQVTM and CDR2 ANQGSEA. The CDR3 protein is CSVEDQQGQPQHF.

The rearrangement joins TRBV27 to TRBJ1-4; TCRdb names TRBD1, which stays unverified in the absence of DNA. CDR1 is MNHEY and CDR2 is SMNVEV in the germline V gene (reference sequence). This CDR3 is 14 amino acids long. Here the CDR3 reads CASSFRDRNEKLFF.

CDR3 protein: CASSLVSGLAGANEQFF. This sequence joins TRBV5-1 and TRBJ2-1; TCRdb's assignment of TRBD2 cannot be checked, as there is no DNA. From germline, CDR1 is SGHRS and CDR2 YFSETQ. This CDR3 region has 17 residues.

The chain recombines TRBV24-1 with TRBJ1-5; checking the TCRdb D call of TRBD1 is not possible without DNA. CDR1 and CDR2 (germline): KGHDR, SFDVKD. CDR3 length: 16 amino acids. The CDR3 here is CATSGKTSGGDQPQHF.

The chain has TRBV11-2 and TRBJ2-5; the D call from TCRdb, TRBD2, cannot be confirmed without DNA. Germline CDR1 reads SGHAT; CDR2 reads FQNNGV. This CDR3 has 17 amino acids. The CDR3 protein is CASSLGSASGAQETQYF.

The rearrangement links TRBV3-1 to TRBJ1-2. Germline V gene data show CDR1 as LGHDT and CDR2 as YNNKEL (reference sequence). The CDR3 sequence is 16 residues long. The CDR3 sequence: CASSQEYLQPNYGYTF. The variable domain in full, with the rest retrieved from reference TRBV3-1 and TRBJ1-2, is DTAVSQTPKYLVTQMGNDKSIKCEQNLGHDTMYWYKQDSKKFLKIMFSYNNKELIINETVPNRFSPKSPDKAHLNLHINSLELGDSAVYFCASSQEYLQPNYGYTFGSGTRLTVV.

V usage is TRBV11-2 and J usage is TRBJ2-3; as DNA is missing, the TRBD1 call by TCRdb cannot be tested. The CDR3 length is 14 residues. CDR1 and CDR2 (germline): SGHAT, FQNNGV. CDR3 loop: CASIPLGRADTQYF.

The J gene is TRBJ2-1, the V gene TRBV10-2; TCRdb outputs TRBD2, but without DNA this stays unchecked. Germline V CDR1 and CDR2: WSHSY, SAAADI. This CDR3 comprises 13 residues. This CDR3 reads CASRLAGTDEQFF.

The chain combines TRBV7-2 with TRBJ2-5. Per the germline V gene, CDR1 is SGHTA and CDR2 is FQGNSA. There are 13 residues in the CDR3. CDR3 residues: CASSLVGSETQYF.

This sequence joins TRBV20-1 and TRBJ2-5; with no DNA, the TCRdb D assignment of TRBD1 cannot be verified. Looked up from germline, CDR1 is DFQATT and CDR2 is SNEGSKA (reference sequence). The CDR3 is 12 amino acids. The CDR3 protein is CSAPQAQETQYF.

The V gene is TRBV7-9, the J gene TRBJ1-4. The V gene's germline CDR1 is SEHNR and CDR2 FQNEAQ (reference sequence). CDR3 length: 16 amino acids. The CDR3 is CASSLARYATNEKLFF.

The chain couples TRBV7-2 to TRBJ2-1. The CDR3 extends over 11 amino acids. Germline V gene lookup returns CDR1 SGHTA and CDR2 FQGNSA. The CDR3 region is CASSGTNEQFF.

The chain recombines TRBV5-1 with TRBJ2-1. From germline, CDR1 is SGHRS and CDR2 YFSETQ. The CDR3 consists of 12 residues. The CDR3 loop reads CASSLYQLEQFF. The whole variable domain, remainder taken from reference TRBV5-1 and TRBJ2-1, is KAGVTQTPRYLIKTRGQQVTLSCSPISGHRSVSWYQQTPGQGLQFLFEYFSETQRNKGNFPGRFSGRQFSNSRSEMNVSTLELGDSALYLCASSLYQLEQFFGPGTRLTVL.

The chain recombines TRBV10-3 with TRBJ2-1. The CDR3 consists of 12 residues. Per germline, CDR1 ENHRY and CDR2 SYGVKD. The CDR3 protein is CAISVVMYEQFF.

The rearrangement links TRBV27 to TRBJ2-7; TCRdb's D call, TRBD2, is unchecked because there is no DNA. The CDR3 is 15 residues long. Germline V CDR1 and CDR2: MNHEY, SMNVEV (reference sequence). The CDR3 here is CASSFGRESSYEQYF.